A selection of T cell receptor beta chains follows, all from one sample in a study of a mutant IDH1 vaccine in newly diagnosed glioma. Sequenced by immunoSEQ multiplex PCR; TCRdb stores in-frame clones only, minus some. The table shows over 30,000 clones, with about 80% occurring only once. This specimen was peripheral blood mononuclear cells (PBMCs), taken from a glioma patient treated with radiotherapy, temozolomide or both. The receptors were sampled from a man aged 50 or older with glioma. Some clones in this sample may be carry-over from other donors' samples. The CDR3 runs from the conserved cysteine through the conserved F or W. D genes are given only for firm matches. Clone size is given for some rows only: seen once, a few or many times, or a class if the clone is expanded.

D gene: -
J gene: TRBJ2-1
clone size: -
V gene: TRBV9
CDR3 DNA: TGTGCCAGCAGCTCCTCAGGGGACAATGAGCAGTTCTTC
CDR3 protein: CASSSSGDNEQFF

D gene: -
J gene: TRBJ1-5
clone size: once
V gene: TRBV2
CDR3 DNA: TGTGCCGTGCAGGCCCCTCGGGGCAATCAGCCCCAGCATTTT
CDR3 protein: CAVQAPRGNQPQHF

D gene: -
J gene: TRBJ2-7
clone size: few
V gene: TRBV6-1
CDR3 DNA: TGTGCCAGCACCTCGGTCCTTGCCCACGAGCAGTACTTC
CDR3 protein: CASTSVLAHEQYF

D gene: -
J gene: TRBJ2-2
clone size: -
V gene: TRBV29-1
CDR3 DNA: TGCAGCGTTGTTCAGGGGAACGGGGAGCTGTTTTTT
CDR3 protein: CSVVQGNGELFF

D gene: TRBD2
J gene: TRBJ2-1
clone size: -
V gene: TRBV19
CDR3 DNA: TGTGCCAGTAGTATAGCTAGCGGGAGTACGCCGCACAATGAGCAGTTCTTC
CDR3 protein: CASSIASGSTPHNEQFF

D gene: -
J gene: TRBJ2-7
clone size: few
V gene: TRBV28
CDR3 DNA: TGTGCCAGCAGCCGATCGAATACGGGGGAGCAGTACTTC
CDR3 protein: CASSRSNTGEQYF

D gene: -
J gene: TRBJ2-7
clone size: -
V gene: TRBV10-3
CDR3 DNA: TGTGCCATAAAGAGGAGCAGGGACGTGGACGAGCAGTACTTC
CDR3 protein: CAIKRSRDVDEQYF

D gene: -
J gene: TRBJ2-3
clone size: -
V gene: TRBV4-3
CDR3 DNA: TGCGCCAGCAGCCAGGCGACAGGAGGAGCCCCAGATACGCAGTATTTT
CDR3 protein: CASSQATGGAPDTQYF

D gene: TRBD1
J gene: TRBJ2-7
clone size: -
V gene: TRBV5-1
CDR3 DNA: TGCGCCAGCAGCTTGGTGGTGACAGGGATCGGGTACGAGCAGTACTTC
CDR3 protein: CASSLVVTGIGYEQYF

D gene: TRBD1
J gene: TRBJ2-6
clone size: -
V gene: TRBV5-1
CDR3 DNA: TGCGCCAGCAGCCAAGGAGACAGGGGTTTCTCTGGGGCCAACGTCCTGACTTTC
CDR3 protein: CASSQGDRGFSGANVLTF

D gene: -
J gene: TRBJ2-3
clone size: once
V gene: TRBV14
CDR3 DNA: TGTGCCAGCAGCCAAGATATACGGGTGGATTTT
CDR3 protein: CASSQDIRVDF

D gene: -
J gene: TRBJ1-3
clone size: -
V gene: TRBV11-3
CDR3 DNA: TGTGCCAGCAGCTTAGAAGCAGGGTACACCATATATTTT
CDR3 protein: CASSLEAGYTIYF

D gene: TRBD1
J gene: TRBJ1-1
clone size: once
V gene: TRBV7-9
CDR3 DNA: TGTGCCAGCAGTTTAACCGGGACAGGGGTTTACGGTGAAGCTTTCTTT
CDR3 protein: CASSLTGTGVYGEAFF

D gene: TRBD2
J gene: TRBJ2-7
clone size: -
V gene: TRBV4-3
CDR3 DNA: TGCGCCAGCAGTCAGTCTGGGGGGGCCTACGAGCAGTACTTC
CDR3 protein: CASSQSGGAYEQYF

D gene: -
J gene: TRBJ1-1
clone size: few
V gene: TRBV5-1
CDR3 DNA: TGCGCCAGCAGCTTGGATCGGAGGGCTTTCTTT
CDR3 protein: CASSLDRRAFF

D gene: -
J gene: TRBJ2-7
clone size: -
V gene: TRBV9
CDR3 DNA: TGTGCCAGCAGTCGGGGGACGTCCGCGCACGAGCAGTACTTC
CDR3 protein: CASSRGTSAHEQYF

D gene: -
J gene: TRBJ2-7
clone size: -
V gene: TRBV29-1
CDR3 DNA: TGCAGCGGAATTTATTCTGACAGGTCGAACGAGCAGTACTTC
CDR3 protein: CSGIYSDRSNEQYF

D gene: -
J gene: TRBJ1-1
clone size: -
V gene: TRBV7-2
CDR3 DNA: TGTGCCAGCAGCTTAAACCCAGGGGACACTGAAGCTTTCTTT
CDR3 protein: CASSLNPGDTEAFF

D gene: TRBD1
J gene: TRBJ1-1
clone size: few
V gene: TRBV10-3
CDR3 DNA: TGTGCCATCAGCGGACAGGGGAGCATGAACACTGAAGCTTTCTTT
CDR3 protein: CAISGQGSMNTEAFF

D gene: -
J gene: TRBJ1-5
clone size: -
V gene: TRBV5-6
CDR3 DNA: TGTGCCAGCAGCTTGGCCACAGATGCGGGGTTTCAGTCTCAGCCCCAGCATTTT
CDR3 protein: CASSLATDAGFQSQPQHF

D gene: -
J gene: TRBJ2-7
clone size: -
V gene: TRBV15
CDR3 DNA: TGTGCCACCAGCAGAGACCGACTAGGGGTGCAGTACTTC
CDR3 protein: CATSRDRLGVQYF

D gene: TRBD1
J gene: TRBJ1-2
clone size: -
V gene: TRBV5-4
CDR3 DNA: TGTGCCAGCAGTCCACCGGGACAGGGGACCTTGAGCTACACCTTC
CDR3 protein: CASSPPGQGTLSYTF

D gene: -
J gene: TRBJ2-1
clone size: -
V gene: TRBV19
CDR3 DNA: TGTGCCAGTAGTATCGCAGTGTTGAATGAGCAGTTCTTC
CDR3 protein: CASSIAVLNEQFF

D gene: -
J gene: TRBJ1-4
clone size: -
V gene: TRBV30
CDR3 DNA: TGTGCCTGGAGTGTACGTGGGCAGGGCGGCGAAAAACTGTTTTTT
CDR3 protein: CAWSVRGQGGEKLFF

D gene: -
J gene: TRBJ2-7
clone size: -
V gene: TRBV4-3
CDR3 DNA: TGCGCCAGCAGCCAAGATGCGGCATCGCCCGCCTACGAGCAGTACTTC
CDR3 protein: CASSQDAASPAYEQYF

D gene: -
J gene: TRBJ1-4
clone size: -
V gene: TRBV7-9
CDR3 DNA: TGTGCCAGCAGACGCCTGGGTCCTAAGAATGAAAAACTGTTTTTT
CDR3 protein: CASRRLGPKNEKLFF

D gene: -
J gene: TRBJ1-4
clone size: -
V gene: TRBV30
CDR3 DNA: TGTGCCTGGAGTTCGGGGGTCGTTGAAAAACTGTTTTTT
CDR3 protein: CAWSSGVVEKLFF

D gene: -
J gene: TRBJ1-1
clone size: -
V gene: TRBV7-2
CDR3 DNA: TGTGCCAGCAGCTTAGGGAATATGAACACTGAAGCTTTCTTT
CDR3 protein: CASSLGNMNTEAFF

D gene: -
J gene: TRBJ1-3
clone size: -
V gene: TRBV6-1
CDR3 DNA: TGTGCCAGCATTGGAGAGAGTACTGGAAACACCATATATTTT
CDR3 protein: CASIGESTGNTIYF

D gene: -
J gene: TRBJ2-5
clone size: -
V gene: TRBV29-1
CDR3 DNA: TGCAGCGTTGAAGAGGGAGGGGGATCCGGGACCCAGTACTTC
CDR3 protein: CSVEEGGGSGTQYF

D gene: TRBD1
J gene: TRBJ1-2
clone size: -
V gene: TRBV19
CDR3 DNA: TGTGCCAGTAGTTCCACAGGGGAAGCTTTCTATGGCTACACCTTC
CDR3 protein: CASSSTGEAFYGYTF

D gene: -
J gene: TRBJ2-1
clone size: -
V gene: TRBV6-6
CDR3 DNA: TGTGCCAGCAGCCCTGAGACAGTCTACAATGAGCAGTTCTTC
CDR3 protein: CASSPETVYNEQFF

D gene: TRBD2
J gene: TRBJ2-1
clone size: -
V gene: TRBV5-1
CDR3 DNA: TGCGCCAGCAGCTTTAGCGGGAGGGAGGCTCTCAATGAGCAGTTCTTC
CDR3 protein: CASSFSGREALNEQFF

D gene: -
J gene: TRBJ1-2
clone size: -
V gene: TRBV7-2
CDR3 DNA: TGTGCCAGCAGCTTAGCGCGGACCCTATACTATGGCTACACCTTC
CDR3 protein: CASSLARTLYYGYTF

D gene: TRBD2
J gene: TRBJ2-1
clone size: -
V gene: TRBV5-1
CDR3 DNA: TGCGCCAGCAGTCGTCCGGGACTAGCGGGAAACAATGAGCAGTTCTTC
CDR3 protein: CASSRPGLAGNNEQFF

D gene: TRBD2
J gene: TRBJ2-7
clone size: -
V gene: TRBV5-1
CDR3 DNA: TGCGCCAGCGGGATAGCGGGAGTATCTGGCGAGCAGTACTTC
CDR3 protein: CASGIAGVSGEQYF

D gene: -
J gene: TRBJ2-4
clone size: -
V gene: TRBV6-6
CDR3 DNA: TGTGCCAGCAGTTTCCAACCAACCGGTTGGGACATTCAGTACTTC
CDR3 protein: CASSFQPTGWDIQYF